Sequencing of this T cell receptor beta chain was carried out in a study of CD8+CD57+ T cells in acquired aplastic anemia. Background on the study: The mean DNA yield obtained from sorted CD4+ and CD8+ cells came to about 3 ug. Study-wide results and limits: Patients and controls had in common 25 to 30 CD8+ CDR3 sequences.

About this clonotype: Its cognate antigen is unknown.

Trimming cost V 5 bases and J 4 bases, with 14 bases left between them. Germline CDR1 reads LGHNA; CDR2 reads YNFKEQ. The CDR3 runs 14 residues. TCR beta VDJ and CDR3 profiling used genomic DNA as template. TCRdb called the reads again in MiXCR, with one record for every CDR3 protein. The sample consists of some 170,000 distinct CDR3 sequences, around 48% of them appearing once. The patients chosen for sequencing had shown expansion of CD8+CD57+ cells (detected by flow cytometry). The specimen was sorted CD4+, CD8+, or CD8+CD57+ T cells (not recorded which) from PBMCs. The source of this sequence is a human donor with aplastic anemia. This chain joins TRBV4-2 and TRBJ2-5, with D tentatively TRBD1 (5 bases). Written as DNA, the CDR3 is TGTGCCAGCAGCTTGGTCCAGGGCGGAGAGACCCAGTACTTC. The encoded protein is CASSLVQGGETQYF.